The rows below give T cell receptor beta chains drawn from one sample of a study of cytomegalovirus exposure and HLA in healthy donors. The assay was immunoSEQ multiplex PCR, and TCRdb's table has in-frame clones only and misses some. The sample shows about 160,000 clones, 80% of them seen only once. Sequencing was carried out using PBMCs. The receptor source for this set is a man aged 18-30 years in good health and CMV-seropositive. Both conserved end residues are part of each CDR3. Each record gives: D gene, V gene, J gene, clone size, CDR3 protein, CDR3 DNA. The D gene is left open where the match is weak. Clone size, where shown, is once, few, many, or a class for clones that have expanded.

D gene: -
V gene: TRBV19
J gene: TRBJ2-7
clone size: -
CDR3 protein: CASSTRALSHEQYF
CDR3 DNA: TGTGCCAGTAGTACCAGGGCACTTTCCCACGAGCAGTACTTC

D gene: TRBD1
V gene: TRBV29-1
J gene: TRBJ2-3
clone size: -
CDR3 protein: CSVSRDRLQYF
CDR3 DNA: TGCAGCGTTTCTCGGGACAGACTGCAGTATTTT

D gene: -
V gene: TRBV10-3
J gene: TRBJ1-3
clone size: -
CDR3 protein: CASSRGEGNTIYF
CDR3 DNA: TGTGCCTCTTCAAGGGGTGAGGGAAACACCATATATTTT

D gene: -
V gene: TRBV7-6
J gene: TRBJ1-1
clone size: few
CDR3 protein: CASSLVTPGTSNTEAFF
CDR3 DNA: TGTGCCAGCAGCTTAGTCACACCCGGGACAAGTAACACTGAAGCTTTCTTT

D gene: -
V gene: TRBV30
J gene: TRBJ2-1
clone size: -
CDR3 protein: CAWSPFPISYNEQFF
CDR3 DNA: TGTGCCTGGAGTCCCTTCCCTATCTCCTACAATGAGCAGTTCTTC

D gene: -
V gene: TRBV2
J gene: TRBJ1-1
clone size: few
CDR3 protein: CASTADMNTEAFF
CDR3 DNA: TGTGCCAGCACTGCAGATATGAACACTGAAGCTTTCTTT

D gene: -
V gene: TRBV19
J gene: TRBJ1-3
clone size: -
CDR3 protein: CASSRGSGNTIYF
CDR3 DNA: TGTGCCAGTAGTAGAGGATCTGGAAACACCATATATTTT

D gene: -
V gene: TRBV9
J gene: TRBJ2-3
clone size: -
CDR3 protein: CASSGGADTQYF
CDR3 DNA: TGTGCCAGCAGCGGCGGCGCAGATACGCAGTATTTT

D gene: -
V gene: TRBV6-6
J gene: TRBJ1-1
clone size: -
CDR3 protein: CAKKGEFTEAFF
CDR3 DNA: TGTGCCAAAAAGGGGGAATTCACTGAAGCTTTCTTT

D gene: TRBD1
V gene: TRBV6-5
J gene: TRBJ1-3
clone size: -
CDR3 protein: CASRGPGTGGNTIYF
CDR3 DNA: TGTGCCAGCAGGGGCCCCGGGACAGGGGGAAACACCATATATTTT

D gene: TRBD2
V gene: TRBV27
J gene: TRBJ2-7
clone size: -
CDR3 protein: CASSWTSGSYEQYF
CDR3 DNA: TGTGCCAGCAGTTGGACTAGCGGGTCCTACGAGCAGTACTTC

D gene: TRBD2
V gene: TRBV2
J gene: TRBJ2-3
clone size: -
CDR3 protein: CASISGLAGGPSTDTQYF
CDR3 DNA: TGTGCCAGCATCTCGGGACTAGCGGGAGGGCCGAGCACAGATACGCAGTATTTT

D gene: TRBD1
V gene: TRBV18
J gene: TRBJ2-2
clone size: -
CDR3 protein: CASSPRTGVNTGELFF
CDR3 DNA: TGTGCCAGCTCACCAAGGACAGGGGTTAACACCGGGGAGCTGTTTTTT

D gene: -
V gene: TRBV19
J gene: TRBJ1-1
clone size: once
CDR3 protein: CASSIGGRGAFF
CDR3 DNA: TGTGCCAGTAGTATAGGGGGGCGCGGAGCTTTCTTT

D gene: -
V gene: TRBV21-1
J gene: TRBJ2-1
clone size: -
CDR3 protein: CASIYTTSGSYHEQFF
CDR3 DNA: TGTGCCAGCATATATACGACTAGCGGGAGTTATCATGAGCAGTTCTTC

D gene: -
V gene: TRBV5-1
J gene: TRBJ2-7
clone size: -
CDR3 protein: CASSPVIRSSYEQYF
CDR3 DNA: TGCGCCAGCAGCCCGGTCATAAGAAGCTCCTACGAGCAGTACTTC

D gene: TRBD1
V gene: TRBV6-1
J gene: TRBJ1-1
clone size: -
CDR3 protein: CASSETGQGIAFF
CDR3 DNA: TGTGCCAGCAGTGAAACCGGACAGGGAATAGCTTTCTTT

D gene: -
V gene: TRBV15
J gene: TRBJ1-1
clone size: -
CDR3 protein: CATSRDRVTEAFF
CDR3 DNA: TGTGCCACCAGCAGAGATCGAGTCACTGAAGCTTTCTTT

D gene: -
V gene: TRBV10-3
J gene: TRBJ2-7
clone size: -
CDR3 protein: CAISESGSSYEQYF
CDR3 DNA: TGTGCCATCAGTGAGTCGGGCAGCTCCTACGAGCAGTACTTC

D gene: TRBD1
V gene: TRBV19
J gene: TRBJ1-2
clone size: -
CDR3 protein: CASQPTGVVLSGYTF
CDR3 DNA: TGTGCCAGCCAACCTACAGGGGTGGTGTTAAGTGGCTACACCTTC

D gene: -
V gene: TRBV5-1
J gene: TRBJ1-1
clone size: -
CDR3 protein: CASRFTANTEAFF
CDR3 DNA: TGCGCCAGCAGATTTACAGCGAACACTGAAGCTTTCTTT

D gene: -
V gene: TRBV5-4
J gene: TRBJ2-2
clone size: -
CDR3 protein: CASSGGRETGELFF
CDR3 DNA: TGTGCCAGCAGCGGTGGACGGGAAACCGGGGAGCTGTTTTTT

D gene: TRBD1
V gene: TRBV18
J gene: TRBJ2-7
clone size: -
CDR3 protein: CASSQDRTLYEQYF
CDR3 DNA: TGTGCCAGCTCACAGGACAGGACCCTCTACGAGCAGTACTTC

D gene: -
V gene: TRBV6-5
J gene: TRBJ1-4
clone size: -
CDR3 protein: CASSPMTDYNEKLFF
CDR3 DNA: TGTGCCAGCAGTCCCATGACGGACTATAATGAAAAACTGTTTTTT

D gene: TRBD1
V gene: TRBV2
J gene: TRBJ1-2
clone size: -
CDR3 protein: CASRGQVYGYTF
CDR3 DNA: TGTGCCAGCAGGGGACAGGTCTATGGCTACACCTTC

D gene: TRBD1
V gene: TRBV15
J gene: TRBJ2-6
clone size: -
CDR3 protein: CATSRDLGQGRGANVLTF
CDR3 DNA: TGTGCCACCAGCAGAGATCTGGGACAGGGGCGCGGGGCCAACGTCCTGACTTTC

D gene: TRBD2
V gene: TRBV7-9
J gene: TRBJ2-2
clone size: -
CDR3 protein: CASSLLAGANTGELFF
CDR3 DNA: TGTGCCAGCAGCCTCCTAGCGGGGGCGAACACCGGGGAGCTGTTTTTT

D gene: -
V gene: TRBV7-2
J gene: TRBJ1-4
clone size: once
CDR3 protein: CASSPATNEKLFF
CDR3 DNA: TGTGCCAGCAGCCCCGCAACTAATGAAAAACTGTTTTTT

D gene: TRBD2
V gene: TRBV5-4
J gene: TRBJ2-1
clone size: -
CDR3 protein: CASSWGGLAGVRGNNEQFF
CDR3 DNA: TGTGCCAGCAGCTGGGGGGGACTAGCGGGAGTTCGGGGAAACAATGAGCAGTTCTTC

D gene: -
V gene: TRBV29-1
J gene: TRBJ1-1
clone size: once
CDR3 protein: CSVYLKGINTEAFF
CDR3 DNA: TGCAGCGTTTATCTGAAGGGGATTAACACTGAAGCTTTCTTT

D gene: TRBD2
V gene: TRBV15
J gene: TRBJ2-7
clone size: once
CDR3 protein: CATSPLDGTTTYEQYF
CDR3 DNA: TGTGCCACCAGTCCCCTCGACGGGACTACAACCTACGAGCAGTACTTC

D gene: -
V gene: TRBV2
J gene: TRBJ1-2
clone size: -
CDR3 protein: CASSEISHYGYTF
CDR3 DNA: TGTGCCAGCAGTGAAATTAGCCACTATGGCTACACCTTC

D gene: -
V gene: TRBV2
J gene: TRBJ2-7
clone size: -
CDR3 protein: CASSERYYEQYF
CDR3 DNA: TGTGCCAGCAGTGAAAGATACTACGAGCAGTACTTC

D gene: -
V gene: TRBV13
J gene: TRBJ1-5
clone size: -
CDR3 protein: CASSSGGSQPQHF
CDR3 DNA: TGTGCCAGCAGCTCCGGGGGAAGCCAGCCCCAGCATTTT

D gene: TRBD2
V gene: TRBV2
J gene: TRBJ2-1
clone size: -
CDR3 protein: CASSTGLGGSYNEQFF
CDR3 DNA: TGTGCCAGCAGTACGGGACTAGGGGGCTCCTACAATGAGCAGTTCTTC